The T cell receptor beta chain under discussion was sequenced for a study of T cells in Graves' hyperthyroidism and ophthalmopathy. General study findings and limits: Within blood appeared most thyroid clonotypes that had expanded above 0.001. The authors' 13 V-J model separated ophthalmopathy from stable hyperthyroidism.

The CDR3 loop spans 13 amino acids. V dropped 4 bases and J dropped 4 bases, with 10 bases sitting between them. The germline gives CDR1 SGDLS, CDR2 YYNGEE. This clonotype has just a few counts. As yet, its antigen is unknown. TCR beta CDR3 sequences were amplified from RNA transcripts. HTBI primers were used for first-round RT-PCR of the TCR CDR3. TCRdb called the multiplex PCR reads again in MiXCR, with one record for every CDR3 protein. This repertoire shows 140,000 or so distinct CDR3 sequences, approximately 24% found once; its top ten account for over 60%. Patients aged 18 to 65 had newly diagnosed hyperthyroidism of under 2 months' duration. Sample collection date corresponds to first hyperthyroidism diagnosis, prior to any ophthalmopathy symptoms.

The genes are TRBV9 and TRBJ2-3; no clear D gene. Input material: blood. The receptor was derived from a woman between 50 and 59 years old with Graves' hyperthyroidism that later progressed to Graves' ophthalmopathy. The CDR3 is CASSLGWADTQYF. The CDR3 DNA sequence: TGTGCCAGCAGCTTGGGCTGGGCAGATACGCAGTATTTT.